This TCR beta chain was profiled in a study of blood T cell repertoires in COVID-19. Profiling relied on immunoSEQ multiplex PCR, and the TCRdb table lists in-frame clones only, not all of them. The sample includes approximately 280,000 clones, around nine tenths of them seen just once. The trim removed 4 bases at V and 2 bases at J, leaving 2 bases unmatched. Germline V gene data show CDR1 as MGHRA and CDR2 as YSYEKL. The CDR3 totals 14 residues. This receptor was taken from a woman aged 18-29 years who had recovered from COVID-19. The specimen was PBMCs or T cells enriched from blood (not recorded which). The J gene is TRBJ2-7, the V gene TRBV4-1, with 10 nucleotides matching TRBD1. The CDR3 here is CASSLGQGAYEQYF. The CDR3, as DNA: TGCGCCAGCAGCCTTGGACAGGGGGCCTACGAGCAGTACTTC.